The entry below gives a single T cell receptor beta chain sequence along with its context. Its specificity is not known. A junction boundary mismatches the germline segment, possibly from a read error. Clones were sequenced by immunoSEQ multiplex PCR, and TCRdb holds only the in-frame ones, with some missing. The sample lists 8,500 to 11,000 clones, roughly 87% occurring once. The germline CDR1 and CDR2 sequences are SEHNR and FQNEAQ (reference sequence). CDR3 length equals 13 residues. The sample originates from a study of STAT3 mutations in large granular lymphocyte leukemia. General observations from the study: In several patients, dominant TCR clone burden exceeded STAT3 mutant burden. Every T-cell large granular lymphocyte leukemia patient had at least one immunodominant TCR beta clonotype.

Material: peripheral blood mononuclear cells. The clonotype was recovered from a man between 60 and 75 years old with T-cell large granular lymphocyte leukemia. Some clones in this sample may be carry-over from other donors' samples. V gene TRBV7-9 combines with J gene TRBJ2-7, with 10 bases matching TRBD2. CDR3 residues: CASSLAGVGEQYF. CDR3 coding DNA: TGTGCCAGCAGCCTAGCGGGAGTTGGTGAGCAGTACTTC.